This TCR beta chain comes out of a study of blood T cell repertoires in COVID-19. Study-wide background: The samples span acute and convalescent COVID-19 from the United States, Italy and Spain. PBMCs, B-cell-depleted T cells, or T cells provided the cDNA or gDNA that made up the material.

Study processing details: Amplification from reference gene primers served as the basis for estimated nucleated cell counts. Profiled with immunoSEQ multiplex PCR; TCRdb holds only in-frame clones, not every one. D and trimming come from the DNA, and the V and J calls and clone size come from that table. The sample contains about 58,000 clones, 89% of which appear only once. This clone was recorded only once. The CDR3 contains 14 residues. Germline CDR1 is MNHNY and CDR2 is SVGAGI (reference sequence). The germline V and J ends were trimmed by 6 bases and 3 bases, with 14 bases remaining between them.

Material: peripheral blood. The receptor was derived from a woman aged 60-75 years with active COVID-19. V gene TRBV6-6 combines with J gene TRBJ1-1; a weak D match, TRBD1 (6 bases). The CDR3 loop reads CASRNRARDTEAFF. The CDR3 region has the DNA TGTGCCAGCAGGAACAGGGCAAGGGACACTGAAGCTTTCTTT.